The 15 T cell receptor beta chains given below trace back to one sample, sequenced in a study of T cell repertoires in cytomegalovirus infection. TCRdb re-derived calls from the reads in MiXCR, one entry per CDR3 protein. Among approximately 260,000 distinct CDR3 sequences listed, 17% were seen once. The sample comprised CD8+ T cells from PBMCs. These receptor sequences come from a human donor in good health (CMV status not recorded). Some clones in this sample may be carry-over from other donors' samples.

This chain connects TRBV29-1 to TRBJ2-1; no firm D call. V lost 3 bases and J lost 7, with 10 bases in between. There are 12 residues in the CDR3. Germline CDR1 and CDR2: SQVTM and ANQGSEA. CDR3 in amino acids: CSVDWDRNEQFF. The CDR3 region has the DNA TGCAGCGTTGACTGGGATAGGAATGAGCAGTTCTTC.

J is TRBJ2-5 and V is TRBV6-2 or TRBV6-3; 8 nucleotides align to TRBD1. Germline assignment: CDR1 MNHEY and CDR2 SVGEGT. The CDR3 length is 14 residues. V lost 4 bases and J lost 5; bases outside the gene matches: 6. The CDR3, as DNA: TGTGCCAGCAGTTCGGACAGGGTCGGTGAGACCCAGTACTTC. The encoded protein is CASSSDRVGETQYF.

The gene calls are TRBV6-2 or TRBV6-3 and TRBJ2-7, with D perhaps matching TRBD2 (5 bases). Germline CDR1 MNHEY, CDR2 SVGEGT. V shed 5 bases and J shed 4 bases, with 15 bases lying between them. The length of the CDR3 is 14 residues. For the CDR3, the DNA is TGTGCCAGCAGTCTGGCGGGCTCCCAATACGAGCAGTACTTC. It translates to CASSLAGSQYEQYF.

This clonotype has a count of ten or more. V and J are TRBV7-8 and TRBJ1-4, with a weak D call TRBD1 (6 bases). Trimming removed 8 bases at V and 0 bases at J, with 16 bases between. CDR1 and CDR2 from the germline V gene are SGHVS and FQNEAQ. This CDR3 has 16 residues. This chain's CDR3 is CASAGDNYATNEKLFF. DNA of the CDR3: TGTGCCAGCGCGGGGGACAACTATGCAACTAATGAAAAACTGTTTTTT.

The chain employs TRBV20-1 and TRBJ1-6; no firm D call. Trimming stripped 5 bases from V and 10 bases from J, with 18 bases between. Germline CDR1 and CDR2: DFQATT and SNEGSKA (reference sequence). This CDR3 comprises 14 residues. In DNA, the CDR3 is TGCAGTGCTCTTGACCTATCAGGAATATCACCCCTCCACTTT. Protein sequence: CSALDLSGISPLHF.

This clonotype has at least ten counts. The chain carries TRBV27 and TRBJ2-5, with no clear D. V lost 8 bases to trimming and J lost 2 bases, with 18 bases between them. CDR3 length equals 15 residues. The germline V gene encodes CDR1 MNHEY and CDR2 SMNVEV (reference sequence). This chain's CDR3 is CASGHQKQKQETQYF. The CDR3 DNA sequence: TGTGCCAGCGGCCACCAAAAACAAAAACAAGAGACCCAGTACTTC.

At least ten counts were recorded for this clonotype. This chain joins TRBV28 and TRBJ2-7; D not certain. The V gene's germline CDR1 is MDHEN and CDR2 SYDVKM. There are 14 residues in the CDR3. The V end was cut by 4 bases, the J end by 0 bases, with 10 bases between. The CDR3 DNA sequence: TGTGCCAGCAGTTCCAGACGGTTCTCCTACGAGCAGTACTTC. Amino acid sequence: CASSSRRFSYEQYF.

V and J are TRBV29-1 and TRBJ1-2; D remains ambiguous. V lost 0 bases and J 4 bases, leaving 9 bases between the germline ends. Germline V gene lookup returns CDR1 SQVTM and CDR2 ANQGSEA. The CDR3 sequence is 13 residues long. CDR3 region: CSVEDRRVYGYTF. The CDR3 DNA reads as TGCAGCGTTGAAGATAGGAGGGTCTATGGCTACACCTTC.

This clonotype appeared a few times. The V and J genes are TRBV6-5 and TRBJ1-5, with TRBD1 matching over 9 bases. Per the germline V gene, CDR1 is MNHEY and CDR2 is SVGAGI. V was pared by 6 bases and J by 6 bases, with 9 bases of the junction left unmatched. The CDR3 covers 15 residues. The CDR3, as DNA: TGTGCCAGCAGAGCCGGGACAGGGTTTGGTCAGCCCCAGCATTTT. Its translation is CASRAGTGFGQPQHF.

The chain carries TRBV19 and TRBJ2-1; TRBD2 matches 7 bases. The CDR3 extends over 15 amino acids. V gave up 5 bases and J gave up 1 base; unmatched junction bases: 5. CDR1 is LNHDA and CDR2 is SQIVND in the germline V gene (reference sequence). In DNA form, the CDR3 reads TGTGCCAGTAGTCAAACTAGCGCATCCTACAATGAGCAGTTCTTC. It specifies CASSQTSASYNEQFF.

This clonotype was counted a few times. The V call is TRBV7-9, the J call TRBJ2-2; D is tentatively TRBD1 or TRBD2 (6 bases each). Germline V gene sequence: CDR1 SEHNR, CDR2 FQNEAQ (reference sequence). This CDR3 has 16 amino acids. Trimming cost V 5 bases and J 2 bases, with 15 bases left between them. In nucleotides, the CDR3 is TGTGCCAGCAGCCCCTCTGAGGGGGGAAACACCGGGGAGCTGTTTTTT. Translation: CASSPSEGGNTGELFF. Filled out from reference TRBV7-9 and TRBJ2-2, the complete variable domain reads DTGVSQNPRHKITKRGQNVTFRCDPISEHNRLYWYRQTLGQGPEFLTYFQNEAQLEKSRLLSDRFSAERPKGSFSTLEIQRTEQGDSAMYLCASSPSEGGNTGELFFGEGSRLTVL.

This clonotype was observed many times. CDR3 bases: TGTGCCAGCAGCCCTTGGGTGTCCTACGAGCAGTACTTC. Translation: CASSPWVSYEQYF. The chain couples TRBV7-2 to TRBJ2-7; D is unclear. V was cut by 5 bases and J by 1 base, with 9 bases left in between. The CDR3 loop spans 13 amino acids. The germline V gene has CDR1 SGHTA and CDR2 FQGNSA.

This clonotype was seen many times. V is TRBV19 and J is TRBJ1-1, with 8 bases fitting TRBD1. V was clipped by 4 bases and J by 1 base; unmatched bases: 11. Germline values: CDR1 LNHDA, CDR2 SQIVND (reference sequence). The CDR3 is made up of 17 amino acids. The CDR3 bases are TGTGCCAGTAGTACCGGACAGGGAAGGTTCGGGAACACTGAAGCTTTCTTT. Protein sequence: CASSTGQGRFGNTEAFF.

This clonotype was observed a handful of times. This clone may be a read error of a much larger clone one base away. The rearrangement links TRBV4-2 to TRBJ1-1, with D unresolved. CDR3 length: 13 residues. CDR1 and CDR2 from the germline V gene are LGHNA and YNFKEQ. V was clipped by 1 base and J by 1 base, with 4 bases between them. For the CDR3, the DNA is TGTGCCAGCAGCCAAGTACCGAACACTGAAGCTTTCTTT. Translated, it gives CASSQVPNTEAFF.

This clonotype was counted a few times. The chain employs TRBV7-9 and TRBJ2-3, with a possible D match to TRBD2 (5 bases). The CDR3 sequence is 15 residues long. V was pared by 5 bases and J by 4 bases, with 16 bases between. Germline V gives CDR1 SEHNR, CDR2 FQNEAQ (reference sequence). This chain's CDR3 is CASSPRRGSADTQYF. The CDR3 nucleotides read TGTGCCAGCAGCCCGAGACGAGGGTCCGCAGATACGCAGTATTTT.